A single sample gave rise to the 13 T cell receptor beta chains below, sequenced in a study of identical twins. TCRdb called the 5' RACE reads again in MiXCR, with one record for every CDR3 protein. This sample yields fewer than 350,000 distinct CDR3 sequences, of which approximately 8% are seen a single time; 2.1% belongs to the top ten. These same records also appear under a second study, on yellow fever vaccine responses in identical twins.

The sequenced material came from memory (CD45RO+) T cells sorted from blood. The source is a woman between 18 and 30 years old in good health.

This clonotype was picked up many times. V gene TRBV11-2 combines with J gene TRBJ2-1; 9 positions match TRBD2. The J segment lost 9 bases and the V segment lost 1 base, leaving 10 bases of the junction unmatched. The germline gives CDR1 SGHAT, CDR2 FQNNGV. This CDR3 contains 16 residues. In nucleotides, the CDR3 is TGTGCCAGCAGCTTAGGTGTAGGACTAGCGTCCGGTGAGCAGTTCTTC. Translating gives CASSLGVGLASGEQFF.

Note on this clonotype: A much more abundant neighbour one base away suggests this may be a read error. The chain is built from TRBV12-3 or TRBV12-4 and TRBJ2-3; TRBD2 aligns across 8 bases. The CDR3 consists of 15 residues. V lost 2 bases to trimming and J lost 5 bases; unmatched junction nucleotides: 6. The CDR3, as DNA: TGTGCCAGCAGTTTAAGCAGCGGGAGTGTAGATACGCAGTATTTT. Protein product: CASSLSSGSVDTQYF.

This clonotype has a handful of counts. The chain is built from TRBV10-2 and TRBJ1-4; D is unclear. The CDR3 runs to 11 residues. With 3 bases removed from V and 12 bases from J, the gap between germline ends came to 8 bases. Germline lookup yields CDR1 WSHSY and CDR2 SAAADI. This CDR3 reads CASSEGRELFF. Written as DNA, the CDR3 is TGCGCCAGCAGTGAAGGACGTGAACTGTTTTTT.

Ten or more counts support this clonotype. The rearrangement uses TRBV10-3 and TRBJ2-2; 10 bases match TRBD2. The CDR3 contains 16 residues. Losses at the gene ends were 0 bases for V and 6 bases for J; bases not matched to a gene: 4. Germline values: CDR1 ENHRY, CDR2 SYGVKD. The CDR3 sequence is CAISESLAGGPGELFF. The CDR3 DNA follows: TGTGCCATCAGTGAGTCGTTAGCGGGAGGCCCCGGGGAGCTGTTTTTT.

This clonotype was recorded many times. J is TRBJ2-1 and V is TRBV12-5; D remains unclear. Trimming pared 6 bases from V and 7 bases from J, leaving 13 bases between. Germline V CDR1 and CDR2: LGHNT, FRNRAP. The CDR3 consists of 13 residues. The CDR3 region is CASGLNIPNEQFF. The CDR3 DNA follows: TGTGCTAGTGGGCTAAACATTCCTAATGAGCAGTTCTTC.

The chain is built from TRBV12-3 or TRBV12-4 and TRBJ2-3; 8 bases map to TRBD1. CDR3 size: 15 residues. V was pared by 3 bases and J by 5 bases, with 7 bases of the junction left unmatched. CDR3 region: CASSFRTGSGDTQYF. The CDR3 coding sequence is TGTGCCAGCAGTTTCCGGACAGGGAGTGGAGATACGCAGTATTTT.

This clonotype has only a few counts. The genes are TRBV2 and TRBJ1-3; D is possibly TRBD1 (6 bases). V was cut by 6 bases and J by 0 bases, with 9 bases left in between. The CDR3 is 14 residues long. Germline CDR1 SNHLY, CDR2 FYNNEI. CDR3 sequence reads: CASRGQYSGNTIYF. CDR3 DNA sequence: TGTGCCAGCAGAGGACAGTACTCTGGAAACACCATATATTTT. Variable domain in full (rest from reference TRBV2 and TRBJ1-3): EPEVTQTPSHQVTQMGQEVILRCVPISNHLYFYWYRQILGQKVEFLVSFYNNEISEKSEIFDDQFSVERPDGSNFTLKIRSTKLEDSAMYFCASRGQYSGNTIYFGEGSWLTVV.

Of note for this clonotype: A much larger clone differs from this one at a single base, so this may be a read error. The CDR3 loop is CSSSARTGLEAEAFF. CDR3 in DNA: TGTTCCAGCAGCGCCCGGACAGGGCTAGAGGCTGAAGCTTTCTTT. The genes are TRBV7-9 and TRBJ1-1; 8 bases match TRBD1. CDR1 and CDR2 (germline): SEHNR, FQNEAQ (reference sequence). This CDR3 contains 15 residues.

This sequence joins TRBV6-4 and TRBJ2-3, with D possibly TRBD2 on 7 matching bases. Trimming took off 5 bases at V and 0 bases at J, with 24 bases between the two ends. Germline lookup yields CDR1 MRHNA and CDR2 SNTAGT. There are 19 residues in the CDR3. The CDR3 here is CASSRRRGGWPTSTDTQYF. The CDR3 bases are TGTGCCAGCAGTCGACGGAGGGGGGGCTGGCCGACTAGCACAGATACGCAGTATTTT.

This clonotype showed up just a few times. With a much larger clone just one base away, this may be a read error. This sequence joins TRBV20-1 and TRBJ2-1, with D possibly matching TRBD1 (6 bases). This CDR3 has 16 residues. Germline V gene data show CDR1 as DFQATT and CDR2 as SNEGSKA (reference sequence). CDR3 protein: CCARDSGVWPYNEQFF. The CDR3 DNA is TGCTGTGCTAGAGACTCAGGGGTCTGGCCCTACAATGAGCAGTTCTTC.

The CDR3 DNA is TGTGCCACCGGGGGGACAGGGTCAATTCAAGAGACCCAGTACTTC. Translation gives CATGGTGSIQETQYF. The J gene is TRBJ2-5, the V gene TRBV24-1; 9 nucleotides match TRBD1. Germline CDR1 is KGHDR and CDR2 is SFDVKD. The ends lost 9 bases at V and 2 bases at J; junction bases unmatched: 9. The CDR3 has 15 residues.

This clonotype was picked up many times. The rearrangement joins TRBV6-1 to TRBJ2-1; no reliable D call. The V end was cut by 2 bases, the J end by 3 bases, with 11 bases between. CDR3 size: 15 residues. The V gene's germline CDR1 is MNHNS and CDR2 SASEGT. CDR3 sequence reads: CASSESARNYNEQFF. DNA of the CDR3: TGTGCCAGCAGTGAATCCGCGAGAAACTACAATGAGCAGTTCTTC.

This clonotype turned up a few times. The chain links TRBV11-2 to TRBJ1-2; maybe TRBD1 (5 bases). The CDR3 runs to 12 residues. The germline CDR1 and CDR2 sequences are SGHAT and FQNNGV. Trimming left V 5 bases short and J 7 bases short, with 11 bases between. The CDR3 DNA reads as TGTGCCAGCAGCCCTTCGGGGGTTGGCTACACCTTC. It yields the protein CASSPSGVGYTF. The entire variable domain, with the rest obtained from reference TRBV11-2 and TRBJ1-2, is as follows: EAGVAQSPRYKIIEKRQSVAFWCNPISGHATLYWYQQILGQGPKLLIQFQNNGVVDDSQLPKDRFSAERLKGVDSTLKIQPAKLEDSAVYLCASSPSGVGYTFGSGTRLTVV.